A selection of T cell receptor beta chains follows, all from one sample in a study of human T cells and chemical hapten exposure. TCRdb analysed the RACE reads with MiXCR anew, one entry per CDR3 protein. The sample has 75,000 to 100,000 distinct CDR3 sequences, 10% to 15% seen once. This specimen consisted of whole blood, obtained in connection with sensitization to the hapten diphenylcyclopropenone (DPC). Receptors were obtained from a woman aged 60-70 years with alopecia areata. Some clones in this sample may be carry-over from other donors' samples. Both conserved end residues are part of each CDR3. A D gene is named only where the DNA matches it firmly. Clone sizes are given selectively: once, few, many, or a class where the clone is expanded.

v_call,j_call,clone_size,d_call,cdr3_nt,cdr3_aa
TRBV20-1,TRBJ2-6,few,.,TGCAGTGCTAGAGATTCGGGGAACCCTGGGGCCAACGTCCTGACTTTC,CSARDSGNPGANVLTF
TRBV6-6,TRBJ2-3,many,TRBD2,TGTGCCAGCACAATCCTCCCTACTCGGGGGGTGAACACAGATACGCAGTATTTT,CASTILPTRGVNTDTQYF
TRBV4-2,TRBJ2-7,many,.,TGTGCCAGCAGCCCTGGGGGCGGCGAGCAGTACTTC,CASSPGGGEQYF
TRBV18,TRBJ1-1,few,.,TGTGCCAGCTCGGCGGGGGAAAGCTGGACTGAAGCTTTCTTT,CASSAGESWTEAFF
TRBV3-1,TRBJ2-1,many,.,TGTGCCAGCAGCCAGGAGGTTGAGCAGTTCTTC,CASSQEVEQFF
TRBV9,TRBJ2-7,many,.,TGTGCCAGCAGCCCGGAGGGTAGCCGGGGAATCTACGAGCAGTACTTC,CASSPEGSRGIYEQYF
TRBV9,TRBJ2-2,many,.,TGTGCCAGCAGCGTAGCACCAGGCAAGGGCGTGGAGCTGTTTTTT,CASSVAPGKGVELFF
TRBV12-3/TRBV12-4,TRBJ2-7,.,TRBD1,TGTGCCAGCAGTTCTGTTCGGACAGGCGACTACGAGCAGTACTTC,CASSSVRTGDYEQYF
TRBV7-3,TRBJ2-1,many,TRBD2,TGTGCCAGCAGCCCCCGGGGTAGCGGGGGGGACTATGAGCAGTTCTTC,CASSPRGSGGDYEQFF
TRBV5-1,TRBJ2-1,few,.,TGCGCCAGCAGCTTGGAAGGGGACATTTGGAGGGAACATGAGCAGTTCTTC,CASSLEGDIWREHEQFF
TRBV20-1,TRBJ2-7,few,TRBD1,TGCAGTGCTAGAGCCCATGGACAGGGTGACTCCCCGGGCTACGAGCAGTACTTC,CSARAHGQGDSPGYEQYF
TRBV18,TRBJ1-1,.,.,TGTGCCAGCTCACCGACATCGAACACTGAAGCTTTCTTT,CASSPTSNTEAFF
TRBV11-2,TRBJ2-2,many,.,TGTGCCAGCAGCTTAGATCTTGCCGGGGAGCTGTTTTTT,CASSLDLAGELFF
TRBV10-3,TRBJ2-7,many,.,TGTGCCATCAGTGAGTCGGGGGATTCCTACGAGCAGTACTTC,CAISESGDSYEQYF
TRBV24-1,TRBJ2-1,few,TRBD2,TGTGCCACCAGTGATGCGGGGGAACGCCGCAATGAGCAGTTCTTC,CATSDAGERRNEQFF
TRBV7-8,TRBJ1-5,few,TRBD1,TGTGCCAGCAGCTTAGGGGGCCAGGGGGTCGGTCAGCCCCAGCATTTT,CASSLGGQGVGQPQHF
TRBV20-1,TRBJ1-2,.,.,TGCAGTGCCAGAAGTACAGGGAAGGGCTACACCTTC,CSARSTGKGYTF
TRBV27,TRBJ1-5,few,.,TGTGCCAGCAGTCGAGCAGTAGCCTCTAATCAGCCCCAGCATTTT,CASSRAVASNQPQHF
TRBV11-2,TRBJ1-4,many,TRBD1,TGTGCCAGCAGCTTAGGACAGGGGAAGAATGAAAAACTGTTTTTT,CASSLGQGKNEKLFF
TRBV7-9,TRBJ1-6,few,TRBD1,TGTGCCAGCAGCCCCCGGGACAGGGATTCACCCCTCCACTTT,CASSPRDRDSPLHF
TRBV3-1,TRBJ1-2,many,.,TGTGCCAGCAGCCAAGTAACCGTATATGGCTACACCTTC,CASSQVTVYGYTF
TRBV29-1,TRBJ1-2,.,.,TGCAGCATTAACAGGGATGGCTACACCTTC,CSINRDGYTF
TRBV5-1,TRBJ1-1,.,.,TGCGCCAGCAGCTTGAAAGGCACTGAAGCTTTCTTT,CASSLKGTEAFF
TRBV24-1,TRBJ2-1,few,TRBD1,TGTGCCACCAGTGATTCCGGGACAGGGCGTTACAATGAGCAGTTCTTC,CATSDSGTGRYNEQFF
TRBV5-1,TRBJ2-3,many,.,TGCGCCAGCAGCTTGTTTCCGGGCACAGATACGCAGTATTTT,CASSLFPGTDTQYF
TRBV6-6,TRBJ2-7,few,.,TGTGCCAGCAGTTATTGGGAAACCTACGAGCAGTACTTC,CASSYWETYEQYF
TRBV4-2,TRBJ1-5,few,.,TGTGCCAGCAGCCAAAGACAGGCCCCTGGTCAGCCCCAGCATTTT,CASSQRQAPGQPQHF
TRBV25-1,TRBJ2-7,many,TRBD1,TGTGCCAGCAGTGAACCAGGGGGTCAATCCTACGAGCAGTACTTC,CASSEPGGQSYEQYF
TRBV2,TRBJ2-2,.,TRBD2,TGTGCCAGCATAGTGCCCGCGGGGGGGCGGACCGGGGAGCTGTTTTTT,CASIVPAGGRTGELFF
TRBV6-9,TRBJ2-3,many,.,TGTGCCAGCACTAGAGGTGGTAGCACAGATACGCAGTATTTT,CASTRGGSTDTQYF
TRBV10-3,TRBJ1-6,.,.,TGTGCCATCAATTCTCAAGGGGTTGATTCACCCCTCCACTTT,CAINSQGVDSPLHF
TRBV5-5,TRBJ1-1,.,.,TGTGCCAGCAGCCTCCAGGTAGGGGCAGCTTTCTTT,CASSLQVGAAFF
TRBV29-1,TRBJ1-1,few,.,TGCAGCGGACTGACGGAAGGGCTCACTGAAGCTTTCTTT,CSGLTEGLTEAFF
TRBV18,TRBJ2-5,many,.,TGTGCCAGCTCACCAGAGGTTAGCGCAAAGACCCAGTACTTC,CASSPEVSAKTQYF
TRBV10-1,TRBJ1-1,few,TRBD1,TGCGCCAGCAGTGATGGCAGGGGGACAACTGAAGCTTTCTTT,CASSDGRGTTEAFF
TRBV20-1,TRBJ1-6,many,TRBD1,TGCAGTGCTAGGGGTCCGGGACAGGGATTCCTTTATAATTCACCCCTCCACTTT,CSARGPGQGFLYNSPLHF
TRBV11-2,TRBJ1-5,.,.,TGTGCCAGCAGCGGAACCGATGGTCAGCCCCAGCATTTT,CASSGTDGQPQHF
TRBV7-6,TRBJ2-1,many,TRBD2,TGTGCCAGCAGCCCCCACCCCCGTGGCGGGGGGGCCTCGAATGAGCAGTTCTTC,CASSPHPRGGGASNEQFF
TRBV10-3,TRBJ1-5,many,.,TGTGCCATCAGTGAGTCAATGGAACAGCCCCAGCATTTT,CAISESMEQPQHF
TRBV5-1,TRBJ1-2,.,TRBD1,TGCGCCAGCAGCAAGGGACAGGGGAACTATGGCTACACCTTC,CASSKGQGNYGYTF
TRBV5-1,TRBJ1-1,few,TRBD1,TGCGCCAGCAGCTTGACACCGGGACAGTTGAACACTGAAGCTTTCTTT,CASSLTPGQLNTEAFF
TRBV7-8,TRBJ2-2,many,TRBD1,TGTGCCTTGACCGGGACAGGACTCACCGGGGAGCTGTTTTTT,CALTGTGLTGELFF
TRBV10-3,TRBJ2-1,many,.,TGTGCCATCAGTGGGGCGAATGAGCAGTTCTTC,CAISGANEQFF
TRBV5-6,TRBJ1-1,many,.,TGTGCCAGCAGCTTTTCAGGGAAAGCTTTCTTT,CASSFSGKAFF
TRBV20-1,TRBJ2-7,.,.,TGCAGTGCTGCCACAGGGACCGCCTACGAGCAGTACTTC,CSAATGTAYEQYF
TRBV3-1,TRBJ2-7,few,TRBD2,TGTGCCAGCACCACTAGCGGCGACGAGCAGTACTTC,CASTTSGDEQYF
TRBV9,TRBJ2-4,many,TRBD1,TGTGCCAGCAGCGCAGACAGGGGAACTCTAGCCAAAAACATTCAGTACTTC,CASSADRGTLAKNIQYF
TRBV29-1,TRBJ1-2,.,.,TGCAGCGTTGAAGGCGGTGGCCCCTATGGCTACACCTTC,CSVEGGGPYGYTF
TRBV7-6,TRBJ2-2,many,.,TGTGCCAGCAGCGCCCAACCCGCGGCCGGGGAGCTGTTTTTT,CASSAQPAAGELFF
TRBV7-9,TRBJ1-1,many,.,TGTGCCAGCAGCTTAGCCGGCAGACCTGAAGCTTTCTTT,CASSLAGRPEAFF